The subject of this entry is one T cell receptor (beta chain). This sample was included in a study of blood T cell repertoires in COVID-19. Study at large: Donors in the United States, Italy and Spain gave samples during acute or convalescent COVID-19.

Profiling relied on immunoSEQ multiplex PCR, and the TCRdb table lists in-frame clones only, not all of them. Found here are roughly 14,000 clones, roughly four fifths of them singletons; the top ten hold just over 9%. Material: peripheral blood. The sequence was collected from a human donor in a cohort sampled during active COVID-19.

The CDR3 is CASSQVPGQTDTQYF. The DNA of the CDR3 is TGTGCCAGCAGCCAAGTTCCGGGACAAACAGATACGCAGTATTTT. The rearrangement uses TRBV4-2 and TRBJ2-3; a possible D gene is TRBD1 (6 bases). Trimming cost V 1 base and J 3 bases, with 11 bases left between them. From germline, CDR1 is LGHNA and CDR2 YNFKEQ. The CDR3 is 15 amino acids.